The rows below give T cell receptor beta chains drawn from one sample of a study of blood T cell repertoires in COVID-19. The table came from immunoSEQ multiplex PCR; TCRdb's copy has only in-frame clones and leaves some out. Of roughly 42,000 clones detected, 87% appear once; the ten largest clones hold 4.3%. The sequenced sample was peripheral blood. The source of these receptors is a man aged 55 to 69 with acute or convalescent COVID-19. Each CDR3 is given with its conserved first and last residue. The D gene is left open where the match is weak. A row's size may be missing; if present it is once, few, many or a size class.

d_call: NA; v_call: TRBV2; clone_size: NA; j_call: TRBJ2-1; cdr3_aa: CASSPTSYFTNEQFF; cdr3_nt: TGTGCCAGCAGCCCGACTAGTTATTTTACTAATGAGCAGTTCTTC
d_call: NA; v_call: TRBV10-2; clone_size: NA; j_call: TRBJ2-5; cdr3_aa: CASSGWEDQETQYF; cdr3_nt: TGCGCCAGCAGTGGTTGGGAGGACCAAGAGACCCAGTACTTC
d_call: TRBD1; v_call: TRBV5-1; clone_size: NA; j_call: TRBJ2-7; cdr3_aa: CASSLATGVVYEQYF; cdr3_nt: TGCGCCAGCAGCTTGGCGACAGGGGTTGTCTACGAGCAGTACTTC
d_call: TRBD2; v_call: TRBV7-6; clone_size: NA; j_call: TRBJ2-7; cdr3_aa: CASSLSLSGGAEQYF; cdr3_nt: TGTGCCAGCAGCTTATCTCTTAGCGGGGGGGCCGAGCAGTACTTC
d_call: NA; v_call: TRBV7-8; clone_size: NA; j_call: TRBJ1-2; cdr3_aa: CASSSYSQRNYGYTF; cdr3_nt: TGTGCCAGCAGCTCCTACAGCCAACGTAACTATGGCTACACCTTC
d_call: NA; v_call: TRBV10-3; clone_size: NA; j_call: TRBJ1-5; cdr3_aa: CAIKQSSNQPQHF; cdr3_nt: TGTGCCATCAAACAGTCTAGCAATCAGCCCCAGCATTTT
d_call: TRBD2; v_call: TRBV2; clone_size: NA; j_call: TRBJ2-7; cdr3_aa: CASMEGLAGVSYEQYF; cdr3_nt: TGTGCCAGCATGGAAGGCCTAGCGGGGGTCTCCTACGAGCAGTACTTC
d_call: TRBD2; v_call: TRBV13; clone_size: NA; j_call: TRBJ2-1; cdr3_aa: CASSPGLAGGNEQFF; cdr3_nt: TGTGCCAGCAGCCCGGGACTAGCGGGGGGCAACGAGCAGTTCTTC
d_call: TRBD1; v_call: TRBV5-1; clone_size: few; j_call: TRBJ2-5; cdr3_aa: CASSYGQGQETQYF; cdr3_nt: TGCGCCAGCAGCTATGGACAGGGACAAGAGACCCAGTACTTC
d_call: NA; v_call: TRBV11-3; clone_size: NA; j_call: TRBJ1-1; cdr3_aa: CASSLDSIDSEAFF; cdr3_nt: TGTGCCAGCAGCTTAGATTCAATCGACAGTGAAGCTTTCTTT
d_call: NA; v_call: TRBV24-1; clone_size: NA; j_call: TRBJ1-2; cdr3_aa: CATRRREDYGYTF; cdr3_nt: TGTGCCACCAGAAGAAGGGAAGACTATGGCTACACCTTT
d_call: TRBD1; v_call: TRBV20-1; clone_size: NA; j_call: TRBJ1-4; cdr3_aa: CSASTSGTGRSVGLFF; cdr3_nt: TGCAGTGCTAGTACTTCCGGGACAGGACGATCGGTGGGACTGTTTTTT
d_call: TRBD1; v_call: TRBV3-1/TRBV3-2; clone_size: NA; j_call: TRBJ1-2; cdr3_aa: CASSQDHLCRGTADDVYGYTF; cdr3_nt: TGTGCCAGCAGCCAAGACCACCTTTGTCGCGGGACAGCCGACGACGTCTATGGCTACACCTTC
d_call: TRBD1; v_call: TRBV7-2; clone_size: NA; j_call: TRBJ1-3; cdr3_aa: CASSLQGAPSGNTIYF; cdr3_nt: TGTGCCAGCAGCTTACAGGGGGCCCCCTCTGGAAACACCATATATTTT
d_call: TRBD2; v_call: TRBV3-1/TRBV3-2; clone_size: NA; j_call: TRBJ2-7; cdr3_aa: CASSHRLAGATYEQYF; cdr3_nt: TGTGCCAGCAGCCACAGACTAGCGGGGGCTACCTACGAGCAGTACTTC
d_call: TRBD1; v_call: TRBV7-6; clone_size: NA; j_call: TRBJ1-1; cdr3_aa: CASSANHRGQTEAFF; cdr3_nt: TGTGCCAGCAGCGCCAACCACAGGGGGCAAACTGAAGCTTTCTTT
d_call: NA; v_call: TRBV2; clone_size: few; j_call: TRBJ1-2; cdr3_aa: CASSERGLDYGYTF; cdr3_nt: TGTGCCAGCAGTGAACGAGGCTTGGACTATGGCTACACCTTC
d_call: TRBD1; v_call: TRBV11-2; clone_size: NA; j_call: TRBJ1-4; cdr3_aa: CASSWTGDAAKLFF; cdr3_nt: TGTGCCAGCAGCTGGACAGGGGACGCGGCAAAACTGTTTTTT
d_call: TRBD1; v_call: TRBV9; clone_size: once; j_call: TRBJ1-2; cdr3_aa: CASSVRTGGSYGYTF; cdr3_nt: TGTGCCAGCAGCGTAAGGACAGGGGGAAGCTATGGCTACACCTTC
d_call: TRBD1; v_call: TRBV3-1/TRBV3-2; clone_size: NA; j_call: TRBJ1-2; cdr3_aa: CASSLRKSGGYGYTF; cdr3_nt: TGTGCCAGCAGCCTCCGAAAGTCAGGGGGTTATGGCTACACCTTC
d_call: TRBD1; v_call: TRBV5-6; clone_size: NA; j_call: TRBJ1-2; cdr3_aa: CASSSYKDRANYGYTF; cdr3_nt: TGTGCCAGCAGCTCTTATAAAGACAGGGCTAACTATGGCTACACCTTC
d_call: TRBD1; v_call: TRBV2; clone_size: NA; j_call: TRBJ1-1; cdr3_aa: CASGRGSNTEAFF; cdr3_nt: TGTGCCAGCGGCAGGGGGTCGAACACTGAAGCTTTCTTT
d_call: NA; v_call: TRBV6-6; clone_size: NA; j_call: TRBJ1-6; cdr3_aa: CASSYEATGSPLHF; cdr3_nt: TGTGCCAGCAGTTACGAGGCTACAGGGTCACCCCTCCACTTT
d_call: NA; v_call: TRBV27; clone_size: NA; j_call: TRBJ1-6; cdr3_aa: CASSLGAYNSPLHF; cdr3_nt: TGTGCCAGCAGTTTAGGGGCTTATAATTCACCCCTCCACTTT
d_call: NA; v_call: TRBV7-3; clone_size: NA; j_call: TRBJ1-2; cdr3_aa: CASSAYGGAEGYTF; cdr3_nt: TGTGCCAGCAGCGCCTACGGGGGGGCGGAAGGCTACACCTTC
d_call: TRBD2; v_call: TRBV7-3; clone_size: NA; j_call: TRBJ2-7; cdr3_aa: CASSPLAGDTYEQYF; cdr3_nt: TGTGCCAGCAGCCCGCTAGCGGGGGACACCTACGAGCAGTACTTC
d_call: NA; v_call: TRBV2; clone_size: NA; j_call: TRBJ1-6; cdr3_aa: CASAPSIIGGNSPLHF; cdr3_nt: TGTGCCAGCGCCCCTAGCATCATAGGAGGTAATTCACCCCTCCACTTT
d_call: NA; v_call: TRBV7-2; clone_size: NA; j_call: TRBJ1-5; cdr3_aa: CASSLGRSNQPQHF; cdr3_nt: TGTGCCAGCAGCTTAGGGAGGAGCAATCAGCCCCAGCATTTT
d_call: TRBD1; v_call: TRBV7-9; clone_size: NA; j_call: TRBJ2-1; cdr3_aa: CASSSGQDYNEQFF; cdr3_nt: TGTGCCAGCAGCTCCGGACAGGATTACAATGAGCAGTTCTTC
d_call: NA; v_call: TRBV5-1; clone_size: NA; j_call: TRBJ2-5; cdr3_aa: CASSTDRETQYF; cdr3_nt: TGCGCCAGCAGCACGGACAGAGAGACCCAGTACTTC
d_call: NA; v_call: TRBV30; clone_size: NA; j_call: TRBJ1-3; cdr3_aa: CAWSFPPGNTIYF; cdr3_nt: TGTGCCTGGAGCTTTCCTCCCGGAAACACCATATATTTT
d_call: NA; v_call: TRBV7-9; clone_size: once; j_call: TRBJ1-1; cdr3_aa: CASTYYTANEAFF; cdr3_nt: TGTGCCAGCACCTATTATACAGCAAATGAAGCTTTCTTT
d_call: NA; v_call: TRBV5-6; clone_size: NA; j_call: TRBJ2-7; cdr3_aa: CASLKPPSYEQYF; cdr3_nt: TGTGCCAGCCTAAAGCCCCCCTCCTACGAGCAGTACTTC
d_call: NA; v_call: TRBV10-3; clone_size: NA; j_call: TRBJ2-7; cdr3_aa: CAISEQGIAYEQYF; cdr3_nt: TGTGCCATCAGTGAGCAGGGGATCGCCTACGAGCAGTACTTC
d_call: TRBD2; v_call: TRBV4-2; clone_size: NA; j_call: TRBJ2-3; cdr3_aa: CASSQTSSGGGTDTQYF; cdr3_nt: TGTGCCAGCAGCCAGACCTCTAGCGGGGGTGGCACAGATACGCAGTATTTT
d_call: TRBD1; v_call: TRBV12-5; clone_size: once; j_call: TRBJ1-6; cdr3_aa: CASVKDRVSYNSPLHF; cdr3_nt: TGTGCTAGTGTTAAAGACAGGGTCTCCTATAATTCACCCCTCCACTTT
d_call: TRBD1; v_call: TRBV29-1; clone_size: NA; j_call: TRBJ1-2; cdr3_aa: CSVSGTGAVGTYGYTF; cdr3_nt: TGCAGCGTGTCCGGGACAGGAGCTGTAGGGACCTATGGCTACACCTTC
d_call: NA; v_call: TRBV2; clone_size: NA; j_call: TRBJ2-5; cdr3_aa: CASSITRGGAETQYF; cdr3_nt: TGTGCCAGCAGTATCACGAGGGGGGGCGCAGAGACCCAGTACTTC
d_call: TRBD2; v_call: TRBV7-2; clone_size: NA; j_call: TRBJ2-3; cdr3_aa: CASSLEGSGGARADTQYF; cdr3_nt: TGTGCCAGCAGCTTAGAAGGCAGCGGGGGGGCCAGGGCAGATACGCAGTATTTT
d_call: TRBD1; v_call: TRBV2; clone_size: few; j_call: TRBJ1-1; cdr3_aa: CASKGALNTEAFF; cdr3_nt: TGTGCCAGCAAGGGGGCTTTGAACACTGAAGCTTTCTTT
d_call: NA; v_call: TRBV3-1/TRBV3-2; clone_size: NA; j_call: TRBJ1-1; cdr3_aa: CASSQEVGAMNEAFF; cdr3_nt: TGTGCCAGCAGCCAAGAGGTAGGGGCGATGAATGAAGCTTTCTTT
d_call: TRBD1; v_call: TRBV19; clone_size: NA; j_call: TRBJ2-7; cdr3_aa: CASSIIGTGNTEQYF; cdr3_nt: TGTGCCAGTAGTATAATAGGGACAGGCAACACCGAGCAGTACTTC
d_call: NA; v_call: TRBV28; clone_size: once; j_call: TRBJ1-5; cdr3_aa: CASRTGLRGLHQPQHF; cdr3_nt: TGTGCCAGCAGAACTGGACTCAGGGGCCTTCATCAGCCCCAGCATTTT
d_call: TRBD1; v_call: TRBV20-1; clone_size: NA; j_call: TRBJ1-5; cdr3_aa: CSARGQGPQHF; cdr3_nt: TGCAGTGCTAGGGGACAGGGGCCCCAGCATTTT
d_call: NA; v_call: TRBV7-9; clone_size: NA; j_call: TRBJ2-1; cdr3_aa: CASSLPGQSSYNEQFF; cdr3_nt: TGTGCCAGCAGCCTCCCGGGACAAAGCTCCTACAATGAGCAGTTCTTC
d_call: NA; v_call: TRBV7-6; clone_size: few; j_call: TRBJ2-5; cdr3_aa: CASKWPGETQYF; cdr3_nt: TGTGCCAGCAAGTGGCCTGGAGAGACCCAGTACTTC
d_call: TRBD2; v_call: TRBV18; clone_size: NA; j_call: TRBJ2-1; cdr3_aa: CASSPPGLAGGPRGYNEQFF; cdr3_nt: TGTGCCAGCTCACCACCGGGACTAGCGGGGGGGCCACGCGGGTACAATGAGCAGTTCTTC
d_call: NA; v_call: TRBV19; clone_size: NA; j_call: TRBJ1-2; cdr3_aa: CASSSLVGGLYGYTF; cdr3_nt: TGTGCCAGTAGTTCCCTGGTGGGGGGGCTCTATGGCTACACCTTC
d_call: TRBD1; v_call: TRBV7-8; clone_size: few; j_call: TRBJ2-7; cdr3_aa: CASSYGQGREQYF; cdr3_nt: TGTGCCAGCAGCTATGGACAGGGTCGGGAGCAGTACTTC
d_call: NA; v_call: TRBV30; clone_size: NA; j_call: TRBJ1-1; cdr3_aa: CAWRISQGNTEAFF; cdr3_nt: TGTGCCTGGAGGATATCACAGGGGAACACTGAAGCTTTCTTT
d_call: NA; v_call: TRBV6-2/TRBV6-3; clone_size: NA; j_call: TRBJ1-1; cdr3_aa: CASSLNPPRDTEAFF; cdr3_nt: TGTGCCAGCAGCCTAAACCCCCCGAGGGACACTGAAGCTTTCTTT
d_call: TRBD2; v_call: TRBV19; clone_size: few; j_call: TRBJ2-1; cdr3_aa: CASSSGGLRRYEQFF; cdr3_nt: TGTGCCAGTAGTAGCGGGGGGTTAAGAAGGTATGAGCAGTTCTTC
d_call: TRBD1; v_call: TRBV30; clone_size: NA; j_call: TRBJ1-6; cdr3_aa: CAWSGQGVYNSPLHF; cdr3_nt: TGTGCCTGGAGTGGCCAGGGGGTGTATAATTCACCCCTCCACTTT